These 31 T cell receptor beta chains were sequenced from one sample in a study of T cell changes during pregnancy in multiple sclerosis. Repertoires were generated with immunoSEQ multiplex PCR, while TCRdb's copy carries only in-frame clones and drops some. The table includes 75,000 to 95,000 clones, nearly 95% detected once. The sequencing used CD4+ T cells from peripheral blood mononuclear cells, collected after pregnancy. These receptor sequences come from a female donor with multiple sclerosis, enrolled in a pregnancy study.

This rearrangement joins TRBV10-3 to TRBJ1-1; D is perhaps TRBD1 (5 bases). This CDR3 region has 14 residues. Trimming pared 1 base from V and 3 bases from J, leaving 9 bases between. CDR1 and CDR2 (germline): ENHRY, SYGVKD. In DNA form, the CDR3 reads TGTGCCATCAGTGAGTACTGGGGGGACACTGAAGCTTTCTTT. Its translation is CAISEYWGDTEAFF.

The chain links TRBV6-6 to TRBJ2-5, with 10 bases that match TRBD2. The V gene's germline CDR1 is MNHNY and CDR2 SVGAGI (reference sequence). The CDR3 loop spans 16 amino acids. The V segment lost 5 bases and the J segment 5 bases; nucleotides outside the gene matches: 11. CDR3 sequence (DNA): TGTGCCAGCAGTCGCCAAGCGGGAGGGCCGGGGGAGACCCAGTACTTC. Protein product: CASSRQAGGPGETQYF.

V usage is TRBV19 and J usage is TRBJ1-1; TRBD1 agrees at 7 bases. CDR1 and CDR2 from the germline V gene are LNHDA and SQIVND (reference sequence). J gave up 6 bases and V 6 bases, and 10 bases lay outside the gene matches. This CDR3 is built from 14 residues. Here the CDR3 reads CASSPPDRRAEAFF. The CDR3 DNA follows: TGTGCCAGTAGCCCCCCGGACAGGAGGGCTGAAGCTTTCTTT. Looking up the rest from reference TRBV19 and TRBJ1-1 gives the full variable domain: DGGITQSPKYLFRKEGQNVTLSCEQNLNHDAMYWYRQDPGQGLRLIYYSQIVNDFQKGDIAEGYSVSREKKESFPLTVTSAQKNPTAFYLCASSPPDRRAEAFFGQGTRLTVV.

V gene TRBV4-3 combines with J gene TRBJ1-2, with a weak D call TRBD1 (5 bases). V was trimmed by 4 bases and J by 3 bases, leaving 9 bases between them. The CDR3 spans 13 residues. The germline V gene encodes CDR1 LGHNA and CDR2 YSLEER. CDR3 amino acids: CASSRGLDYGYTF. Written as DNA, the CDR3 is TGCGCCAGCAGCCGGGGACTTGACTATGGCTACACCTTC.

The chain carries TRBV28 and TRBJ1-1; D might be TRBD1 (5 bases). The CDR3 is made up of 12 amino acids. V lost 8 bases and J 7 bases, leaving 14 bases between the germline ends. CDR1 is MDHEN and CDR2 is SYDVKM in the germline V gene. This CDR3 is CASRTNPSEAFF. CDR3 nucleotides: TGTGCCAGCCGGACAAACCCCAGTGAAGCTTTCTTT.

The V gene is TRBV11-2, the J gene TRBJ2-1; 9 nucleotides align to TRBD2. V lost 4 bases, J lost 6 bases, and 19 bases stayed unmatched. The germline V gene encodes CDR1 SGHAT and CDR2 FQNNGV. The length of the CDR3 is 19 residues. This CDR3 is CASSSGLAKRMARANEQFF. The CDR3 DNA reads TGTGCCAGCAGCTCCGGACTAGCGAAGAGGATGGCTAGGGCCAATGAGCAGTTCTTC.

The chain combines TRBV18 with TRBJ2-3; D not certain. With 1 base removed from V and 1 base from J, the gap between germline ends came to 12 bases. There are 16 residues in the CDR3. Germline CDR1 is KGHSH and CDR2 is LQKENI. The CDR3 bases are TGTGCCAGCTCACCACTTGCCCCCCCGGGCACAGATACGCAGTATTTT. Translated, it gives CASSPLAPPGTDTQYF.

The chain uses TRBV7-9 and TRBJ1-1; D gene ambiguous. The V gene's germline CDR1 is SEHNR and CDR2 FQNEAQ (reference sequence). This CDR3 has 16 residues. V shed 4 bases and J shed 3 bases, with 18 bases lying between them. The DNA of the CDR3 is TGTGCCAGCAGCTCCTTTAGGAGCTTTGAGTACACTGAAGCTTTCTTT. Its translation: CASSSFRSFEYTEAFF. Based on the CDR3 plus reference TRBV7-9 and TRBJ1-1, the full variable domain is DTGVSQNPRHKITKRGQNVTFRCDPISEHNRLYWYRQTLGQGPEFLTYFQNEAQLEKSRLLSDRFSAERPKGSFSTLEIQRTEQGDSAMYLCASSSFRSFEYTEAFFGQGTRLTVV.

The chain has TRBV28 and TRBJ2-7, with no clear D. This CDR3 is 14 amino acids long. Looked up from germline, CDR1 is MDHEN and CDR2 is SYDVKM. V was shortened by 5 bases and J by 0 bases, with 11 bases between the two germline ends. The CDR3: CASSPHRSSYEQYF. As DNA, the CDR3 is TGTGCCAGCAGTCCACACCGGAGCTCCTACGAGCAGTACTTC.

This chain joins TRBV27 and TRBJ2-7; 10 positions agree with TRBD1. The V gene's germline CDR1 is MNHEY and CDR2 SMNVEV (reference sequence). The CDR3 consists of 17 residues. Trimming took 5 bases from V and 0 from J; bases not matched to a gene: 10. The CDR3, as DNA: TGTGCCAGCAGTCCGGGACAGGGGATTCCCCGCTCCTACGAGCAGTACTTC. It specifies CASSPGQGIPRSYEQYF.

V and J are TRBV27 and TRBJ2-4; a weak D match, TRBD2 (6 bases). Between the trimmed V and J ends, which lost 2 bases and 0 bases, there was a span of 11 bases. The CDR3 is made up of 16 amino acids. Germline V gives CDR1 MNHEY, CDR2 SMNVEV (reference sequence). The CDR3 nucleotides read TGTGCCAGCAGTTTAGACCCCGGGGGAGCCAAAAACATTCAGTACTTC. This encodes CASSLDPGGAKNIQYF.

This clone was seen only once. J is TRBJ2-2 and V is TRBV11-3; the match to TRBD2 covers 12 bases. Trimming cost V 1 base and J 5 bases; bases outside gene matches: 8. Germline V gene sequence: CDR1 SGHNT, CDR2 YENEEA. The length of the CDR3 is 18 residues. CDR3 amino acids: CASSLVYPGLAGTGELFF. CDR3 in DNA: TGTGCCAGCAGCTTAGTCTACCCCGGACTAGCGGGAACCGGGGAGCTGTTTTTT.

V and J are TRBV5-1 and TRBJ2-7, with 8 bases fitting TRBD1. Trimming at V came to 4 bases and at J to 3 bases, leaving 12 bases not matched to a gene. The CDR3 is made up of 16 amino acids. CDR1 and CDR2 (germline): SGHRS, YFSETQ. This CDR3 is CASSLPTQTGDYEQYF. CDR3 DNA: TGCGCCAGCAGCCTCCCGACCCAGACAGGGGACTACGAGCAGTACTTC.

The CDR3 here is CASSRREGYEQYF. CDR3 in DNA: TGTGCCAGTAGTAGGCGGGAGGGTTACGAGCAGTACTTC. The chain combines TRBV19 with TRBJ2-7; 9 bases align to TRBD2. The J segment lost 4 bases and the V segment lost 4 bases, leaving 2 bases of the junction unmatched. Per the germline V gene, CDR1 is LNHDA and CDR2 is SQIVND (reference sequence). This CDR3 spans 13 amino acids.

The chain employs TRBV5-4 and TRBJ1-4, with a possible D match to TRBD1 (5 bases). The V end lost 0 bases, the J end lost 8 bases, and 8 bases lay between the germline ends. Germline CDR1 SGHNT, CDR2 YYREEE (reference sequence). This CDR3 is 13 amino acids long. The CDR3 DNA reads TGTGCCAGCAGCTTGGGGGGGGAAGAAAAACTGTTTTTT. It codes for CASSLGGEEKLFF.

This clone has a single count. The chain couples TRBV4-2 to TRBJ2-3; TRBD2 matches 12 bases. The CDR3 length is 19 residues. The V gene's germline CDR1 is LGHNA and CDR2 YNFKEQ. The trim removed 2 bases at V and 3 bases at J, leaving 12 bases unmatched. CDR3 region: CASSQPQGGTSGQTDTQYF. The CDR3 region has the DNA TGTGCCAGCAGCCAACCACAGGGTGGGACTAGCGGGCAAACAGATACGCAGTATTTT.

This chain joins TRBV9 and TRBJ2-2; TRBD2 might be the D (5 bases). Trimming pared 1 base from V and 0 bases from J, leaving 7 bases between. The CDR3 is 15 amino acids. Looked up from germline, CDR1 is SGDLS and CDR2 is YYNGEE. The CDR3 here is CASSVTRPNTGELFF. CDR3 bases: TGTGCCAGCAGCGTAACTAGACCGAACACCGGGGAGCTGTTTTTT.

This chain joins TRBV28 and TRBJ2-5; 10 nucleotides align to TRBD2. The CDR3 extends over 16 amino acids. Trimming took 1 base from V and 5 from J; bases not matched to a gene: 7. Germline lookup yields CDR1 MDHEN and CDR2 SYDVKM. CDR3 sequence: CASSLSAGGPEETQYF. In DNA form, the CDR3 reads TGTGCCAGCAGTTTATCAGCGGGAGGGCCGGAGGAGACCCAGTACTTC.

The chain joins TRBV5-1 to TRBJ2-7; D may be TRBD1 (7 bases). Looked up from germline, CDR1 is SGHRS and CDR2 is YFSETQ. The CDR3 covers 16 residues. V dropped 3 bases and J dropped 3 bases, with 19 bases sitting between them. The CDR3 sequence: CASSSVGGTVDYEQYF. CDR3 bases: TGCGCCAGCAGCTCGGTCGGAGGGACAGTGGACTACGAGCAGTACTTC.

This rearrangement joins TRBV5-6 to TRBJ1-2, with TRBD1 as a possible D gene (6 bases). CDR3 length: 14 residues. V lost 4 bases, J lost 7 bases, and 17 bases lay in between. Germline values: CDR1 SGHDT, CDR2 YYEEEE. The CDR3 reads CASSPSGARGGYTF. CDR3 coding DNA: TGTGCCAGCAGCCCCTCAGGGGCTCGGGGTGGCTACACCTTC. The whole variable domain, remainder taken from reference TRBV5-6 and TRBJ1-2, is DAGVTQSPTHLIKTRGQQVTLRCSPKSGHDTVSWYQQALGQGPQFIFQYYEEEERQRGNFPDRFSGHQFPNYSSELNVNALLLGDSALYLCASSPSGARGGYTFGSGTRLTVV.

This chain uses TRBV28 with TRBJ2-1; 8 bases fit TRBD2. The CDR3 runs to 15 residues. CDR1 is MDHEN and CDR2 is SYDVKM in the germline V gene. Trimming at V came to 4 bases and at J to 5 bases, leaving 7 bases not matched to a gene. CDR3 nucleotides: TGTGCCAGCAGTTCCCTAGCGGGTCCCAACAATGAGCAGTTCTTC. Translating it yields CASSSLAGPNNEQFF.

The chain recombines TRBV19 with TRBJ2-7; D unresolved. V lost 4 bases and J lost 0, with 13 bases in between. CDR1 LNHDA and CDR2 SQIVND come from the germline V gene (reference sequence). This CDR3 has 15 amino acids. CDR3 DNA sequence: TGTGCCAGTAGTAAACCAGGCACGAGCTCCTACGAGCAGTACTTC. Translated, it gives CASSKPGTSSYEQYF.

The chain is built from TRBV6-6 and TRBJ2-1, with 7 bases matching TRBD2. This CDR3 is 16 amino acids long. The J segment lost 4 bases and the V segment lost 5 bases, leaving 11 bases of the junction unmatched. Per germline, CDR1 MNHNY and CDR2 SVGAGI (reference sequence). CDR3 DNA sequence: TGTGCCAGCAGTCCCCCGGCTAGCGGACAATACAATGAGCAGTTCTTC. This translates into CASSPPASGQYNEQFF.

The CDR3 DNA is TGTGCCAGTAGCCCTACAGGAGGGCGAGCGGAAGCTTTCTTT. As protein: CASSPTGGRAEAFF. This chain connects TRBV19 to TRBJ1-1; TRBD1 is a possible D gene (5 bases). Trimming shortened V by 6 bases and J by 8 bases, and 19 bases separated the two germline ends. Germline V lookup: CDR1 LNHDA, CDR2 SQIVND (reference sequence). The length of the CDR3 is 14 residues.

DNA for the CDR3: TGTGCCTGGAGAGGGGGTGCGGATCAGCCCCAGCATTTT. Amino acids: CAWRGGADQPQHF. The chain carries TRBV30 and TRBJ1-5, with D possibly TRBD1 on 6 matching bases. The CDR3 spans 13 residues. Per germline, CDR1 GTSNPN and CDR2 SVGIG (reference sequence). V gave up 3 bases and J gave up 5 bases, with 11 bases separating them.

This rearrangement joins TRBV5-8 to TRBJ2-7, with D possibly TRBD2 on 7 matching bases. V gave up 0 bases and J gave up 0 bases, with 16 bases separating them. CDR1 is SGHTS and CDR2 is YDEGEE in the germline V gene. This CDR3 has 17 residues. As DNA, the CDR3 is TGTGCCAGCAGCTTGGTCGGGGGGCAGGCGAGCTCCTACGAGCAGTACTTC. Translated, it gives CASSLVGGQASSYEQYF.

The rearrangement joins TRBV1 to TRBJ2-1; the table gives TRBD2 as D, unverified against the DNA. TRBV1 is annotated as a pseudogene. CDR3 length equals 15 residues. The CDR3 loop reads CTSSLRPGAVYEQFF. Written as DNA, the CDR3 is TGCACCAGCAGCCTGAGACCGGGAGCAGTCTATGAGCAGTTCTTC.

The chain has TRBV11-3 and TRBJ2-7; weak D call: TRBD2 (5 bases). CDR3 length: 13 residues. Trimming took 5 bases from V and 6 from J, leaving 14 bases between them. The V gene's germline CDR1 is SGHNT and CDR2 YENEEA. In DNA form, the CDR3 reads TGTGCCAGCAGCCTGATTCGGGGAGCCGAGCAGTACTTC. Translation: CASSLIRGAEQYF.

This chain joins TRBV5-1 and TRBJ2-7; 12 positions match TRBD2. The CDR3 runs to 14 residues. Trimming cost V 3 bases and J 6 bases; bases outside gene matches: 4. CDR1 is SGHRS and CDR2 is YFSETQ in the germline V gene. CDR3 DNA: TGCGCCAGCAGCTGGACTAGCGGGATAACCGAGCAGTACTTC. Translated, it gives CASSWTSGITEQYF. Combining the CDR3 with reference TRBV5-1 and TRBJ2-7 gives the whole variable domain KAGVTQTPRYLIKTRGQQVTLSCSPISGHRSVSWYQQTPGQGLQFLFEYFSETQRNKGNFPGRFSGRQFSNSRSEMNVSTLELGDSALYLCASSWTSGITEQYFGPGTRLTVT.

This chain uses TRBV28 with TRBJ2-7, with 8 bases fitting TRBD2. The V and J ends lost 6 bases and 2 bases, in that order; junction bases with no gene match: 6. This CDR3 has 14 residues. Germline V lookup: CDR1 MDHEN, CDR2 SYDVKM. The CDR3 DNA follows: TGTGCCAGCAGCCCACTAGCGGTTACCTACGAGCAGTACTTC. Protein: CASSPLAVTYEQYF.

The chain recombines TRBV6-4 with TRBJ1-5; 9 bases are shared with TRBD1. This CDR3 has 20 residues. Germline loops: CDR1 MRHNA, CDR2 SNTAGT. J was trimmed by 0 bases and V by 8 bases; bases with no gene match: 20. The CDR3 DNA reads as TGTGCCAGCGGATCGCGAATCCGGGGACAGGGCTCATATAGCAATCAGCCCCAGCATTTT. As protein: CASGSRIRGQGSYSNQPQHF.